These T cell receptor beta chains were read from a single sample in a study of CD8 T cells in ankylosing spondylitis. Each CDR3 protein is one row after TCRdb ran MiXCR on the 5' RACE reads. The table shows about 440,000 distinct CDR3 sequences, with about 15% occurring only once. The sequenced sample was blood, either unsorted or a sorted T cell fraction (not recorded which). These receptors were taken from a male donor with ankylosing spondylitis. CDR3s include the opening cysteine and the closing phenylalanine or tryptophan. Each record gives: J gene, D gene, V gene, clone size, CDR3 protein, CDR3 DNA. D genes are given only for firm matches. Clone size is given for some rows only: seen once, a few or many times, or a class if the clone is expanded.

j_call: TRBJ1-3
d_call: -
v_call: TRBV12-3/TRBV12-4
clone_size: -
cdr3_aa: CASSYRGGSYDGNTIYF
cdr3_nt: TGTGCCAGCAGTTATAGAGGAGGCAGCTATGATGGAAACACCATATATTTT

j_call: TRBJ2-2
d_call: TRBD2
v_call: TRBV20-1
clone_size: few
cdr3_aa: CSARALTSGLGNTGELFF
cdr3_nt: TGCAGTGCTAGAGCTCTTACTAGCGGCCTTGGGAACACCGGGGAGCTGTTTTTT

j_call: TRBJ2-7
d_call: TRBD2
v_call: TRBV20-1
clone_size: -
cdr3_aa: CSATEASGLSSYEQYF
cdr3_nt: TGCAGTGCCACCGAAGCTAGCGGCCTGAGCTCCTACGAGCAGTACTTC

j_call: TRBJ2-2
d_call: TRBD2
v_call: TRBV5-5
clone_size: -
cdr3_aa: CASSFLGGANTGELFF
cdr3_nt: TGTGCCAGCAGCTTCCTGGGGGGGGCGAACACCGGGGAGCTGTTTTTT

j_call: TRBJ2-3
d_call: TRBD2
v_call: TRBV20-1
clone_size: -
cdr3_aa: CSASLLAGLNTDTQYF
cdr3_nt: TGCAGTGCTAGTCTTCTAGCGGGATTGAACACAGATACGCAGTATTTT

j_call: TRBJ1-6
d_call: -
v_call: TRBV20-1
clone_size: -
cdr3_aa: CSALTGQVYSPLHF
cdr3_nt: TGCAGTGCTCTGACAGGCCAAGTTTATTCACCCCTCCACTTT

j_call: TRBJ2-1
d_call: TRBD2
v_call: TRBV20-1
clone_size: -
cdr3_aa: CSARPGLAAVGFF
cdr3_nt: TGCAGTGCTAGACCCGGACTAGCAGCAGTCGGGTTCTTC

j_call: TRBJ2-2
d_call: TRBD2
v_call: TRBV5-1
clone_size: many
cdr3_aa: CASTPPWTSSTGELFF
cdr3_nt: TGCGCCAGCACCCCACCGTGGACTAGCAGCACCGGGGAGCTGTTTTTT

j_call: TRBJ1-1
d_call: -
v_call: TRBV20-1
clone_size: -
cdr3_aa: CSAPPRGMNTEAFF
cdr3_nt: TGCAGTGCCCCTCCGAGGGGAATGAACACTGAAGCTTTCTTT

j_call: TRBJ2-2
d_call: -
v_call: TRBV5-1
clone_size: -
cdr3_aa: CASSLAAKNTGELFF
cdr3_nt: TGCGCCAGCAGCTTAGCGGCAAAGAACACCGGGGAGCTGTTTTTT

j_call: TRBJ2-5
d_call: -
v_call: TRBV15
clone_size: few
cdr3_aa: CATSGKYRGETQYF
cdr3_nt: TGTGCCACCAGCGGGAAATACCGGGGGGAGACCCAGTACTTC

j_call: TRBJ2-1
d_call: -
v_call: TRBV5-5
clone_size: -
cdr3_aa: CASSVYTSSYNEQFF
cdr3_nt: TGTGCCAGCAGCGTGTACACCTCCTCCTACAATGAGCAGTTCTTC

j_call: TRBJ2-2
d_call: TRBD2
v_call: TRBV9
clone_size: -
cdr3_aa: CASSARDYPLRGELFF
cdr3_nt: TGTGCCAGCAGCGCCCGGGACTACCCTCTTCGAGGGGAGCTGTTTTTT

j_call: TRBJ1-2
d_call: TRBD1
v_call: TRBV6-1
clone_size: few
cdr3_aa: CASSALGQGSYGYTF
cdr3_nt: TGTGCCAGCAGTGCCCTTGGACAGGGTTCCTATGGCTACACCTTC

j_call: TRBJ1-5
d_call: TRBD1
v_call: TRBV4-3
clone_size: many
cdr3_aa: CASSQDWEQGSQPQHF
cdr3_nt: TGCGCCAGCAGCCAAGATTGGGAACAGGGGAGTCAGCCCCAGCATTTT

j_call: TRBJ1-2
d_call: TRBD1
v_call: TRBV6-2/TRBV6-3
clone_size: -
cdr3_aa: CASSYPKRQGRGYTF
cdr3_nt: TGTGCCAGCAGTTACCCAAAACGACAGGGCCGAGGCTACACCTTC

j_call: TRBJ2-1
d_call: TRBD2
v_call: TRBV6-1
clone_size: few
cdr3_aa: CASGTSGGAREQFF
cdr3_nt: TGTGCCAGCGGGACTAGCGGGGGGGCCCGCGAGCAGTTCTTC

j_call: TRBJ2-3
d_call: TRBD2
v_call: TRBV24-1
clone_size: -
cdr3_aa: CATSDLTSGASTDTQYF
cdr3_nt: TGTGCCACCAGTGATTTGACTAGCGGGGCAAGCACAGATACGCAGTATTTT

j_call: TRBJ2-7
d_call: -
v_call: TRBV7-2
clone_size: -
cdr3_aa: CASSEDWQSSYEQYF
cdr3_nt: TGTGCCAGCAGCGAGGACTGGCAGAGCTCCTACGAGCAGTACTTC

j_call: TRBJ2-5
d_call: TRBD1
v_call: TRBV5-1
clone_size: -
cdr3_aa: CASSKQGFLQETQYF
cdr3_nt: TGCGCCAGCAGCAAACAGGGGTTCCTCCAAGAGACCCAGTACTTC

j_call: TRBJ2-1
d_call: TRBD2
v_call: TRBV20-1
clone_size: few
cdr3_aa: CSAREAGLDIDEQFF
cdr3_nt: TGCAGTGCTAGAGAAGCGGGGCTAGATATAGATGAGCAGTTCTTC

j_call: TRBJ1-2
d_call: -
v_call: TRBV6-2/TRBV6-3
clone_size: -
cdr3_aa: CASSYHPGRYNYGYTF
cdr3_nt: TGTGCCAGCAGTTACCACCCAGGACGGTATAACTATGGCTACACCTTC

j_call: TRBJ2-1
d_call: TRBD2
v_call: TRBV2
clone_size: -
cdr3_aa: CASSETSGGVNEQFF
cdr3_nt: TGTGCCAGCAGTGAAACTAGCGGAGGGGTCAATGAGCAGTTCTTC

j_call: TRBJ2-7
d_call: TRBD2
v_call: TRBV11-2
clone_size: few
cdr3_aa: CASSLTSGRDEQYF
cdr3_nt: TGTGCCAGCAGCTTGACTAGCGGGAGAGACGAGCAGTACTTC

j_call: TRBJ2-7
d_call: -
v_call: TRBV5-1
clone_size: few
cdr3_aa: CASSETGTNYEQYF
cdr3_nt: TGCGCCAGCAGCGAAACCGGGACGAACTACGAGCAGTACTTC

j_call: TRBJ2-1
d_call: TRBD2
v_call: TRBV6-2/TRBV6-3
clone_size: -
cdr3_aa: CASSYSLAGGRNEQFF
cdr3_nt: TGTGCCAGCAGTTACTCTTTGGCGGGGGGGCGAAATGAGCAGTTCTTC

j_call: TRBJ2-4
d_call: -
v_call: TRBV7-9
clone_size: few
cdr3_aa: CASSLGSAKNIQYF
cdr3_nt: TGTGCCAGCAGCTTAGGTTCAGCCAAAAACATTCAGTACTTC

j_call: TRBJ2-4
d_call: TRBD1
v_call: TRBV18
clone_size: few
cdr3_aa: CASSPRGQDGKNIQYF
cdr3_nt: TGTGCCAGCTCACCGAGGGGACAGGATGGCAAAAACATTCAGTACTTC